The 28 T cell receptor beta chains reported below all come from one sample, sequenced in a study of control samples from healthy donors and cancer patients (dated by TCRdb to about 2020). The library was obtained by the immunoSEQ multiplex PCR assay. What TCRdb holds here is the immuneACCESS table cut down to in-frame rearrangements. Part of the clones is not present; checked against another copy, under half of the missing clones reflect an unresolved V gene, and the others are unexplained. The sample yields under 65,000 clones; about nine tenths were counted once. The top ten constitute around 1.2% of the sample. The sequencing sample was made of PBMCs. These receptors originate from a woman aged 45-65 years with colorectal cancer.

The J gene is TRBJ2-1, the V gene TRBV14, with D perhaps being TRBD1 or TRBD2 (5 bases each). The CDR3 has 15 residues. In germline, CDR1 is SGHDN, CDR2 FVKESK. Trimming cost V 0 bases and J 7 bases, with 13 bases left between them. CDR3 sequence reads: CASSQDWGRWNEQFF. For the CDR3, the DNA is TGTGCCAGCAGCCAAGATTGGGGACGTTGGAATGAGCAGTTCTTC.

The rearrangement links TRBV28 to TRBJ1-1; 7 positions match TRBD1. The length of the CDR3 is 15 residues. Germline V gives CDR1 MDHEN, CDR2 SYDVKM. The junction had 5 bases not matched to a gene; V was cut back by 0 bases and J by 4 bases. CDR3 sequence: CASSLWAGGGTEAFF. CDR3 DNA sequence: TGTGCCAGCAGTTTATGGGCAGGGGGTGGCACTGAAGCTTTCTTT.

Regarding this clone: This CDR3 is also generated by other DNA sequences in the sample. The chain employs TRBV28 and TRBJ2-3; 9 bases fit TRBD2. Germline V CDR1 and CDR2: MDHEN, SYDVKM. J lost 4 bases, V lost 2 bases, and 4 bases had no gene match. This CDR3 is 15 amino acids long. The CDR3 protein is CASSLAGGGADTQYF. CDR3 coding DNA: TGTGCCAGCAGTTTAGCGGGGGGGGGCGCAGATACGCAGTATTTT.

The V and J genes are TRBV6-6 and TRBJ2-7; 10 bases align to TRBD1. Looked up from germline, CDR1 is MNHNY and CDR2 is SVGAGI (reference sequence). The junction had 14 bases not matched to a gene; V was cut back by 5 bases and J by 4 bases. The CDR3 is 17 amino acids. CDR3 in amino acids: CASSPVLGQGKRYEQYF. DNA for the CDR3: TGTGCCAGCAGTCCCGTGTTGGGACAGGGGAAGCGGTACGAGCAGTACTTC.

The CDR3 DNA sequence: TGCAGTGCTTCCCACCCGAACGGCTACACCTTC. As protein: CSASHPNGYTF. The chain combines TRBV20-1 with TRBJ1-2; D unresolved. CDR3 size: 11 residues. CDR1 is DFQATT, CDR2 SNEGSKA, per germline (reference sequence). V was pared by 5 bases and J by 8 bases, with 12 bases between.

The chain recombines TRBV28 with TRBJ2-7; D unclear. Germline values: CDR1 MDHEN, CDR2 SYDVKM. The CDR3 sequence is 15 residues long. The V and J ends lost 4 bases and 3 bases respectively, with 16 bases between them. The CDR3 reads CASSSSLASGYEQYF. DNA for the CDR3: TGTGCCAGCAGTTCCTCACTCGCGTCGGGCTACGAGCAGTACTTC.

This rearrangement joins TRBV14 to TRBJ1-1; 7 nucleotides agree with TRBD1. J lost 11 bases, V lost 0 bases, and 12 bases had no gene match. The CDR3 covers 15 residues. From germline, CDR1 is SGHDN and CDR2 FVKESK. CDR3 DNA sequence: TGTGCCAGCAGCCAAGATCTTCGCACAGGGGTTGAGGCTTTCTTT. This translates into CASSQDLRTGVEAFF.

The chain joins TRBV27 to TRBJ2-1, with no clear D. There are 14 residues in the CDR3. V was pared by 7 bases and J by 2 bases, with 12 bases between. Germline loops: CDR1 MNHEY, CDR2 SMNVEV (reference sequence). The CDR3 reads CASKDRKTYNEQFF. The CDR3 coding sequence is TGTGCCAGCAAGGACCGAAAGACCTACAATGAGCAGTTCTTC.

V and J are TRBV5-1 and TRBJ2-1; TRBD2 matches 9 bases. The CDR3 is 15 amino acids. Trimming took 1 base from V and 4 from J; bases not matched to a gene: 3. The germline V gene has CDR1 SGHRS and CDR2 YFSETQ. CDR3 coding DNA: TGCGCCAGCAGCTTGAGTAGCGGGGGTTACAATGAGCAGTTCTTC. This encodes CASSLSSGGYNEQFF.

About this clone itself: The junction differs from germline at one of its ends, possibly a read error. Other DNA sequences in the sample encode the same CDR3. The V call is TRBV28, the J call TRBJ2-3; D call uncertain. There are 15 residues in the CDR3. CDR1 and CDR2 from the germline V gene are MDHEN and SYDVKM. The CDR3 region is CASSDRLDSRRTQYF. Here the CDR3 DNA reads TGCGCCAGCAGTGACCGACTTGACTCGAGGCGTACGCAGTATTTT.

This sequence joins TRBV5-1 and TRBJ2-7; D is undetermined. CDR1 SGHRS and CDR2 YFSETQ come from the germline V gene. This CDR3 contains 15 residues. Trimming took 0 bases from V and 2 from J, leaving 12 bases between them. CDR3: CASSLEAQRAYEQYF. CDR3 coding DNA: TGCGCCAGCAGCTTGGAGGCGCAAAGGGCCTACGAGCAGTACTTC. The whole variable domain, remainder taken from reference TRBV5-1 and TRBJ2-7, is KAGVTQTPRYLIKTRGQQVTLSCSPISGHRSVSWYQQTPGQGLQFLFEYFSETQRNKGNFPGRFSGRQFSNSRSEMNVSTLELGDSALYLCASSLEAQRAYEQYFGPGTRLTVT.

The CDR3 sequence is CASSWTENQPQHF. The CDR3 DNA sequence: TGTGCCAGCAGCTGGACAGAAAATCAGCCCCAGCATTTT. This chain uses TRBV7-2 with TRBJ1-5; D possibly corresponds to TRBD1 (6 bases). The CDR3 runs 13 residues. The V gene lost 4 bases and the J gene lost 4 bases, with 8 bases spanning the gap. Germline V lookup: CDR1 SGHTA, CDR2 FQGNSA.

V gene TRBV11-2 combines with J gene TRBJ1-1, with D tentatively TRBD1 (5 bases). The germline gives CDR1 SGHAT, CDR2 FQNNGV. Deletions cut 5 bases from V and 3 bases from J, with 13 bases between. The CDR3 spans 14 residues. CDR3 sequence (DNA): TGTGCCAGCAGCCAGGGACTTGGGGACACTGAAGCTTTCTTT. Amino acid sequence: CASSQGLGDTEAFF.

This clone was observed a single time. The chain recombines TRBV29-1 with TRBJ2-1, with 7 bases that match TRBD2. V dropped 5 bases and J dropped 0; count of bases not matched to a gene: 4. Germline loops: CDR1 SQVTM, CDR2 ANQGSEA. This CDR3 region has 14 residues. CDR3 loop: CSVTPSGSYNEQFF. The CDR3 DNA sequence: TGCAGCGTTACCCCTAGCGGCTCCTACAATGAGCAGTTCTTC.

This chain connects TRBV5-4 to TRBJ1-1, with no clear D. The V and J ends lost 7 bases and 0 bases respectively, with 13 bases between them. The CDR3 sequence is 14 residues long. CDR1 SGHNT and CDR2 YYREEE come from the germline V gene (reference sequence). The CDR3 spells CASRDMRMNTEAFF. In nucleotides, the CDR3 is TGTGCCAGCCGAGACATGCGCATGAACACTGAAGCTTTCTTT.

The rearrangement links TRBV9 to TRBJ2-7; D not certain. Germline values: CDR1 SGDLS, CDR2 YYNGEE. V was pared by 4 bases and J by 0 bases, with 11 bases between. This CDR3 spans 14 amino acids. In DNA form, the CDR3 reads TGTGCCAGCAGCCCCGACGGTAGCTCCTACGAGCAGTACTTC. Amino acid sequence: CASSPDGSSYEQYF. Together with reference TRBV9 and TRBJ2-7, the CDR3 gives the full variable domain: DSGVTQTPKHLITATGQRVTLRCSPRSGDLSVYWYQQSLDQGLQFLIQYYNGEERAKGNILERFSAQQFPDLHSELNLSSLELGDSALYFCASSPDGSSYEQYFGPGTRLTVT.

The rearrangement links TRBV5-1 to TRBJ1-1; TRBD1 agrees at 7 bases. The CDR3 extends over 17 amino acids. Germline CDR1 is SGHRS and CDR2 is YFSETQ. The V and J ends lost 0 bases and 4 bases, in that order; junction bases with no gene match: 12. In DNA form, the CDR3 reads TGCGCCAGCAGCTTGGCCCCGACGACAGGGAAGGGCACTGAAGCTTTCTTT. It codes for CASSLAPTTGKGTEAFF.

This clone was seen only a few times. The chain couples TRBV5-1 to TRBJ1-3; D remains ambiguous. Deletions cut 6 bases from V and 0 bases from J, with 10 bases between. The CDR3 length is 14 residues. Germline loops: CDR1 SGHRS, CDR2 YFSETQ. The CDR3 spells CASTESGSGNTIYF. The CDR3 nucleotides are TGCGCCAGCACGGAATCAGGCTCTGGAAACACCATATATTTT.

J is TRBJ2-7 and V is TRBV4-1; D might be TRBD1 (7 bases). The CDR3 totals 16 residues. The V and J ends lost 0 bases and 9 bases respectively, with 21 bases between them. Germline V CDR1 and CDR2: MGHRA, YSYEKL. CDR3 amino acids: CASSQEAQGGLSVQYF. CDR3 coding DNA: TGCGCCAGCAGCCAAGAAGCGCAGGGGGGACTGTCTGTGCAGTACTTC.

This clone was observed a single time. This chain joins TRBV29-1 and TRBJ2-6; TRBD2 matches at 7 bases. The CDR3 is 14 residues long. Germline CDR1 reads SQVTM; CDR2 reads ANQGSEA. Trimming took 6 bases from V and 1 from J; bases not matched to a gene: 3. The CDR3 DNA is TGCAGCGTCCGGCGGGGGTCTGGGGCCAACGTCCTGACTTTC. Encoded protein: CSVRRGSGANVLTF.

The chain employs TRBV15 and TRBJ2-7; TRBD2 matches at 12 bases. The CDR3 sequence is 16 residues long. Germline CDR1 and CDR2: LNHNV and YYDKDF (reference sequence). The J segment lost 4 bases and the V segment lost 1 base, leaving 5 bases of the junction unmatched. The CDR3 sequence: CATSRVGLAGGYEQYF. Written as DNA, the CDR3 is TGTGCCACCAGCAGAGTTGGGCTAGCGGGAGGGTACGAGCAGTACTTC.

The chain recombines TRBV9 with TRBJ2-3; 8 nucleotides align to TRBD2. The V gene end was trimmed by 2 bases and the J gene end by 2 bases; junction bases not matched to a gene: 4. In germline, CDR1 is SGDLS, CDR2 YYNGEE. The length of the CDR3 is 15 residues. CDR3 in amino acids: CASSVSGTSTDTQYF. In nucleotides, the CDR3 is TGTGCCAGCAGCGTTAGCGGGACCTCCACAGATACGCAGTATTTT.

The genes are TRBV5-1 and TRBJ2-7; no clear D. Trimming took off 0 bases at V and 2 bases at J, with 9 bases between the two ends. The CDR3 is made up of 14 amino acids. Germline V gene data show CDR1 as SGHRS and CDR2 as YFSETQ. The CDR3 reads CASSLEDGPYEQYF. The CDR3 region has the DNA TGCGCCAGCAGCTTGGAGGATGGTCCCTACGAGCAGTACTTC.

The chain recombines TRBV19 with TRBJ2-1; 10 bases map to TRBD2. Unmatched junction bases numbered 9, after V lost 6 bases and J lost 4 bases. This CDR3 contains 16 residues. Germline assignment: CDR1 LNHDA and CDR2 SQIVND (reference sequence). DNA for the CDR3: TGTGCCAGTAGCCGGTCGGGACTAGCGCCGTACAATGAGCAGTTCTTC. Protein sequence: CASSRSGLAPYNEQFF.

The V gene is TRBV6-1, the J gene TRBJ2-4, with D perhaps matching TRBD1 or TRBD2 (5 bases each). V dropped 2 bases and J dropped 7 bases, with 9 bases sitting between them. Germline V CDR1 and CDR2: MNHNS, SASEGT. The CDR3 runs to 13 residues. As DNA, the CDR3 is TGTGCCAGCAGTGAACAGGGACCCAACATTCAGTACTTC. Translation gives CASSEQGPNIQYF.

The chain recombines TRBV2 with TRBJ1-3; D ambiguous. The CDR3 has 11 amino acids. Trimming removed 8 bases from V and 3 bases from J, with 5 bases in between. CDR1 is SNHLY, CDR2 FYNNEI, per germline. The CDR3 nucleotides read TGTGCCAGCCGAGGTGGAAACACCATATATTTT. It yields the protein CASRGGNTIYF.

The CDR3 is CASSPPSVAGSYEQYF. The CDR3 nucleotides are TGTGCCAGCAGCCCACCTTCCGTAGCCGGTTCCTACGAGCAGTACTTC. The chain couples TRBV11-2 to TRBJ2-7; no definite D call. Trimming shortened V by 5 bases and J by 1 base, and 18 bases separated the two germline ends. The CDR3 runs 16 residues. Germline V gene lookup returns CDR1 SGHAT and CDR2 FQNNGV.

In its sample, this clone was seen a few times. The rearrangement joins TRBV5-5 to TRBJ2-7; tentatively, D is TRBD1 or TRBD2 (6 bases each). The V end lost 1 base, the J end lost 3 bases, and 11 bases lay between the germline ends. This CDR3 is 14 amino acids long. From germline, CDR1 is SGHKS and CDR2 YYEKEE (reference sequence). CDR3 coding DNA: TGTGCCAGCAGCTTGAGGGGGGCGGACTACGAGCAGTACTTC. This encodes CASSLRGADYEQYF. The full variable domain, with the rest looked up from reference TRBV5-5 and TRBJ2-7, is DAGVTQSPTHLIKTRGQQVTLRCSPISGHKSVSWYQQVLGQGPQFIFQYYEKEERGRGNFPDRFSARQFPNYSSELNVNALLLGDSALYLCASSLRGADYEQYFGPGTRLTVT.